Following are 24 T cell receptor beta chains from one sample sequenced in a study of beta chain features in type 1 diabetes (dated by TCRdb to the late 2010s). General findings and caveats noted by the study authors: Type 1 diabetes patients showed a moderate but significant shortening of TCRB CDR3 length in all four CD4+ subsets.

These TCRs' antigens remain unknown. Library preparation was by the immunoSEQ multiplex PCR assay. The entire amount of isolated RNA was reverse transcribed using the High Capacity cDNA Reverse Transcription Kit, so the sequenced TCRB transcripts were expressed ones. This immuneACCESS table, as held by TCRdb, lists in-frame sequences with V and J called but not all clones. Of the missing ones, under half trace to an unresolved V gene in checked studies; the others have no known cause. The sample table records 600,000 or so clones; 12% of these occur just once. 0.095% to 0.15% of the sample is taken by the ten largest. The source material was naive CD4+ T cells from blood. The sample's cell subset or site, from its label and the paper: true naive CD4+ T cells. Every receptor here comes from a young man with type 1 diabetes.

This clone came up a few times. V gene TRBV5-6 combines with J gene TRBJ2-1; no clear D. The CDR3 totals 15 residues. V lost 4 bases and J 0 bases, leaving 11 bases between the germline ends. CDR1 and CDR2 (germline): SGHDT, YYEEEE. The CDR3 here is CASSPQPSSYNEQFF. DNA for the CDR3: TGTGCCAGCAGCCCTCAGCCGAGCTCCTACAATGAGCAGTTCTTC.

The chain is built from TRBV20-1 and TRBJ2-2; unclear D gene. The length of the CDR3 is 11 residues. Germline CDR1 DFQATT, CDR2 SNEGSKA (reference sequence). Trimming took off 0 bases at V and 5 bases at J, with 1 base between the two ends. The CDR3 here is CSARETGELFF. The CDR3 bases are TGCAGTGCTAGAGAGACCGGGGAGCTGTTTTTT.

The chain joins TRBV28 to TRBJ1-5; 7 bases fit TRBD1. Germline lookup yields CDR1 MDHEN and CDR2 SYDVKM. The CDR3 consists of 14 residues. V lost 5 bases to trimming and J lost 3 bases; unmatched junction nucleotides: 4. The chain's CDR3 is CASSEQGFNQPQHF. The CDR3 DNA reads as TGTGCCAGCAGTGAACAGGGGTTCAATCAGCCCCAGCATTTT.

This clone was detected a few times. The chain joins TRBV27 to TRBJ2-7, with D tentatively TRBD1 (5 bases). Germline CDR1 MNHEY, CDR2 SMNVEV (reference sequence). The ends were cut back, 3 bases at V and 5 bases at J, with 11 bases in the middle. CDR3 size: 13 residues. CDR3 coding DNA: TGTGCCAGCAGTTTTCCCGACAGAAACGAGCAGTACTTC. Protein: CASSFPDRNEQYF.

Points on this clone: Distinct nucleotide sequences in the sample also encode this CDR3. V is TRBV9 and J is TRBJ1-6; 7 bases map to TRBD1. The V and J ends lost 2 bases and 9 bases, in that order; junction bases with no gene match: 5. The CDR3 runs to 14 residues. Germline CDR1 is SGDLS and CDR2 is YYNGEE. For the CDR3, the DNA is TGTGCCAGCAGCGTTTCGCCAGGGGGTTCACCCCTCCACTTT. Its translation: CASSVSPGGSPLHF.

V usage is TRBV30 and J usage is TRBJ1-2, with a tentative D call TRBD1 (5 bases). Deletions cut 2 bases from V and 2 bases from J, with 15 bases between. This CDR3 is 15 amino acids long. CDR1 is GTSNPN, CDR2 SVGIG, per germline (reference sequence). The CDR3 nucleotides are TGTGCCTGGAGTTTTCTAACAGGACAAAACTATGGCTACACCTTC. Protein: CAWSFLTGQNYGYTF.

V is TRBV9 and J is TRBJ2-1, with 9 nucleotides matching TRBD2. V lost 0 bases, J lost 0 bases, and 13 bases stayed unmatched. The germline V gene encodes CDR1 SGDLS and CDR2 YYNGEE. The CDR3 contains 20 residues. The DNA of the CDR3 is TGTGCCAGCAGCGTAGGGGTTCTAGTGAGCGGGGGGCGCTCCTACAATGAGCAGTTCTTC. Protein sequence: CASSVGVLVSGGRSYNEQFF. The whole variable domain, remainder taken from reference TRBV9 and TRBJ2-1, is DSGVTQTPKHLITATGQRVTLRCSPRSGDLSVYWYQQSLDQGLQFLIQYYNGEERAKGNILERFSAQQFPDLHSELNLSSLELGDSALYFCASSVGVLVSGGRSYNEQFFGPGTRLTVL.

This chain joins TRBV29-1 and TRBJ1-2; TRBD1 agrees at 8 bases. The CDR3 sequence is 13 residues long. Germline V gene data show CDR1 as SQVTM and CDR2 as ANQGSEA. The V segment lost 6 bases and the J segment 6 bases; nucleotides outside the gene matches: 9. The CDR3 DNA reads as TGCAGCGTGAACGACAGGGGCGGAAATGGCTACACCTTC. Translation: CSVNDRGGNGYTF.

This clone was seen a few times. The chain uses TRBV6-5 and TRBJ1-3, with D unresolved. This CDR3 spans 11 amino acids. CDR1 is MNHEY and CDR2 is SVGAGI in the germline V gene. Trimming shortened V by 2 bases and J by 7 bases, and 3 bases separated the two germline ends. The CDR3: CASSYGNTIYF. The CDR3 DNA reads TGTGCCAGCAGTTACGGCAACACCATATATTTT.

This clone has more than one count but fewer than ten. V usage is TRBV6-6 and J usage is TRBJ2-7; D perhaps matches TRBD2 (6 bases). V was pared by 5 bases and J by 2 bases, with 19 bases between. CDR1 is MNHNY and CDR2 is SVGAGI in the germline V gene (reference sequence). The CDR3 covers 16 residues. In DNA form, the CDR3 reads TGTGCCAGCAGTAGAGAATCGGGACTCATAACCTACGAGCAGTACTTC. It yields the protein CASSRESGLITYEQYF.

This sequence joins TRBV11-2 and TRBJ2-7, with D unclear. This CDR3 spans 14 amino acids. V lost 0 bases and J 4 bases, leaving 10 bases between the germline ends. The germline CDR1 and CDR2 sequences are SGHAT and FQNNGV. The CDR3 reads CASSLDNRGYEQYF. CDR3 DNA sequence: TGTGCCAGCAGCTTAGATAACAGAGGTTACGAGCAGTACTTC.

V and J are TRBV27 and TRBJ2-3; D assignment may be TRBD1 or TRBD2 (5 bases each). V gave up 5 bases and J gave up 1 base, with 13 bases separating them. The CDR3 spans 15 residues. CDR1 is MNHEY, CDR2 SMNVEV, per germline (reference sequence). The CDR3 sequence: CASSTQVGGTDTQYF. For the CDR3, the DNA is TGTGCCAGCAGTACACAGGTGGGAGGCACAGATACGCAGTATTTT.

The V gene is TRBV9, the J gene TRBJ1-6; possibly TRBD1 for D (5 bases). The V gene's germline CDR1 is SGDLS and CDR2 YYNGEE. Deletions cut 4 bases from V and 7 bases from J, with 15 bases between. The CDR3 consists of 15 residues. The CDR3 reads CASSLEGSSNSPLHF. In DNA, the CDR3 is TGTGCCAGCAGCCTAGAGGGGTCCTCCAATTCACCCCTCCACTTT.

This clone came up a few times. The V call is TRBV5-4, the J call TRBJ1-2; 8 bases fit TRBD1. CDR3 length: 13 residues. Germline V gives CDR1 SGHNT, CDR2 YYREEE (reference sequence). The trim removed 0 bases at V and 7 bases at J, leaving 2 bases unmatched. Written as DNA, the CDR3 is TGTGCCAGCAGCTTGGAGACAGGGGCTGGCTACACCTTC. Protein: CASSLETGAGYTF.

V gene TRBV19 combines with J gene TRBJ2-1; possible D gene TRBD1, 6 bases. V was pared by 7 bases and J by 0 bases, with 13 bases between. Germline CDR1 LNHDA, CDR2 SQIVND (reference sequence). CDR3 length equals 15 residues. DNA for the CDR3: TGTGCCAGTATGCGACAGGCAGTCTCCTACAATGAGCAGTTCTTC. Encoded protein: CASMRQAVSYNEQFF. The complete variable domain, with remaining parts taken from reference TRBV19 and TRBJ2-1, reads DGGITQSPKYLFRKEGQNVTLSCEQNLNHDAMYWYRQDPGQGLRLIYYSQIVNDFQKGDIAEGYSVSREKKESFPLTVTSAQKNPTAFYLCASMRQAVSYNEQFFGPGTRLTVL.

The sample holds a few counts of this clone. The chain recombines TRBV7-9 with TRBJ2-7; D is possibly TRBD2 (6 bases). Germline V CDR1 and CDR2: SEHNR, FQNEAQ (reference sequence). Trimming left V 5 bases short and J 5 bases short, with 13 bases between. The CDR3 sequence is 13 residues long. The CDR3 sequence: CASSILGGDEQYF. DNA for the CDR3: TGTGCCAGCAGCATCTTAGGCGGGGACGAGCAGTACTTC.

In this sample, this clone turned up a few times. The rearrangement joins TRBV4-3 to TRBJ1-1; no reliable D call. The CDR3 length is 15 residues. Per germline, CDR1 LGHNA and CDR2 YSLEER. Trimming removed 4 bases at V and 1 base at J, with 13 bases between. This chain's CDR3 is CASSPNRLGNTEAFF. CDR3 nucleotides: TGCGCCAGCAGCCCCAATCGGTTAGGGAACACTGAAGCTTTCTTT.

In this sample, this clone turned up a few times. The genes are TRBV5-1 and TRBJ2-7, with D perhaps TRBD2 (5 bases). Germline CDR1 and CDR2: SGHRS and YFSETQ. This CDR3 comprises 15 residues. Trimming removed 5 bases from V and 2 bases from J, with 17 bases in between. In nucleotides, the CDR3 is TGCGCCAGCAGTCTAAACGAGGGTTGGACCTACGAGCAGTACTTC. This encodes CASSLNEGWTYEQYF.

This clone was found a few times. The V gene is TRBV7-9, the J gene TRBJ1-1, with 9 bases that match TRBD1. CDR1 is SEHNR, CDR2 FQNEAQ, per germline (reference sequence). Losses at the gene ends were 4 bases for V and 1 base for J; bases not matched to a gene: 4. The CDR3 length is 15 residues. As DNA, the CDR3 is TGTGCCAGCAGCTCCACGACAGGGGGGAACACTGAAGCTTTCTTT. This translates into CASSSTTGGNTEAFF.

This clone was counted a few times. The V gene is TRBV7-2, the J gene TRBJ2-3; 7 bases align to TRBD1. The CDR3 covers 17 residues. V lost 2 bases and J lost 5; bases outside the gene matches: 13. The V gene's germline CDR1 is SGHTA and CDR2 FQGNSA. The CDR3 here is CASSLQAGTAKRDTQYF. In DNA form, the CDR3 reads TGTGCCAGCAGCTTACAAGCCGGGACAGCTAAGAGAGATACGCAGTATTTT.

CDR3 region: CASSPRDRGRFGNEKLFF. The DNA of the CDR3 is TGCGCCAGCAGCCCCCGGGACAGGGGGCGGTTCGGTAATGAAAAACTGTTTTTT. The chain recombines TRBV4-3 with TRBJ1-4, with 12 bases identical to TRBD1. The CDR3 has 18 residues. The ends lost 4 bases at V and 4 bases at J; junction bases unmatched: 10. Germline CDR1 is LGHNA and CDR2 is YSLEER.

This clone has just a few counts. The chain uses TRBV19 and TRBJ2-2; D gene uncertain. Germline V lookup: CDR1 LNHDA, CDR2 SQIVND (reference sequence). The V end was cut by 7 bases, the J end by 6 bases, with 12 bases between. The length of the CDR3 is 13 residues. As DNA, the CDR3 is TGTGCCAGTATTCGCCCTGGAGCCGGGGAGCTGTTTTTT. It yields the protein CASIRPGAGELFF.

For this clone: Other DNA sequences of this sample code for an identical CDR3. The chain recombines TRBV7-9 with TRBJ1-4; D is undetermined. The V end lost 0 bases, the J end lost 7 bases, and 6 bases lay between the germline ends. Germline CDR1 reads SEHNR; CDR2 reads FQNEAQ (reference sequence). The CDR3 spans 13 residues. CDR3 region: CASSLAEGEKLFF. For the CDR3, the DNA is TGTGCCAGCAGCTTAGCGGAGGGTGAAAAACTGTTTTTT.

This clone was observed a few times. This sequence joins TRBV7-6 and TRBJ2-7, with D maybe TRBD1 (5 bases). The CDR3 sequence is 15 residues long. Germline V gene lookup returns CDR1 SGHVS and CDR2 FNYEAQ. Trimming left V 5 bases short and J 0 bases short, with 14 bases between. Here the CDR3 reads CASSMPGQTSYEQYF. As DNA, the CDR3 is TGTGCCAGCAGCATGCCAGGACAAACCTCCTACGAGCAGTACTTC.